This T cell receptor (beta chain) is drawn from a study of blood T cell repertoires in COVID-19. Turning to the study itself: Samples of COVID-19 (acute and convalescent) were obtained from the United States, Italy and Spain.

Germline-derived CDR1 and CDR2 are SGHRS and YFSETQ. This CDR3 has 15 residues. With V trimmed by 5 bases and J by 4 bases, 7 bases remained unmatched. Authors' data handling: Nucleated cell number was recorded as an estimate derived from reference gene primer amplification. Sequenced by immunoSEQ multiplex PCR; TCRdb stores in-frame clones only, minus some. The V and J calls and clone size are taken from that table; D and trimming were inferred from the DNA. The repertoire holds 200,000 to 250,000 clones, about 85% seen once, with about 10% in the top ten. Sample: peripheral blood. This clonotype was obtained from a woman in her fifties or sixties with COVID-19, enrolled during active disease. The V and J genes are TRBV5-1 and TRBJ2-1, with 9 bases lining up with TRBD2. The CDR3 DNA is TGCGCCAGCAGATTTAATAGCGGGGGTTACAATGAGCAGTTCTTC. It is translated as CASRFNSGGYNEQFF.